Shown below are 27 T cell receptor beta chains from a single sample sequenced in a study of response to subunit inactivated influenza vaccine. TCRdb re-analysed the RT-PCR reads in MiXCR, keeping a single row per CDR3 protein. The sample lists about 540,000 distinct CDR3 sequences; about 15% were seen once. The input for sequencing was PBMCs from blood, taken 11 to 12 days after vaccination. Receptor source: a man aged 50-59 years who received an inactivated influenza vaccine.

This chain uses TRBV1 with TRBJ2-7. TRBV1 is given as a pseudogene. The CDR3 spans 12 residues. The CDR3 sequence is CTSSQDQDEQYF. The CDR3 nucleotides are TGCACCAGCAGCCAAGATCAGGACGAGCAGTACTTC.

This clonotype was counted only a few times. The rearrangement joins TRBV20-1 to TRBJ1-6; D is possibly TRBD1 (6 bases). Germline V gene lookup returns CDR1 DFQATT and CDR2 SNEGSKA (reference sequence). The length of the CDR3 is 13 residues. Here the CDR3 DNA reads TGCACAGGGATGGACAGATTAGAATCACCCCTCCACTTT. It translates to CTGMDRLESPLHF.

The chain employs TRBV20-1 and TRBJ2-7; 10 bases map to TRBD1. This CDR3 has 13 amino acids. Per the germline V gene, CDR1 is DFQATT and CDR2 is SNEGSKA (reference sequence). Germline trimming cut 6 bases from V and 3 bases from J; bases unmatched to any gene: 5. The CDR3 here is CSARDRGRYEQYF. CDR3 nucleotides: TGCAGTGCCAGGGACAGGGGACGCTACGAGCAGTACTTC.

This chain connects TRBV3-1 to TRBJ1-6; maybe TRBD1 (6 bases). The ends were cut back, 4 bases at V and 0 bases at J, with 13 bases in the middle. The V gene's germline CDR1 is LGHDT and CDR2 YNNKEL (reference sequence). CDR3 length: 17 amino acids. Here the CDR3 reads CASSPHTGSSYNSPLHF. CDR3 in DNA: TGTGCCAGCAGCCCCCACACAGGGTCCTCCTATAATTCACCCCTCCACTTT.

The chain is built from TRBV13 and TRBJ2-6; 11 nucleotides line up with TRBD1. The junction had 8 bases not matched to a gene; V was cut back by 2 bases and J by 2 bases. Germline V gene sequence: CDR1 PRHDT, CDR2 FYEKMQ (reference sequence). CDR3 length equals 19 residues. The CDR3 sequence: CASSLLGQGARAGANVLTF. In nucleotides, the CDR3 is TGTGCCAGCAGCTTACTCGGACAGGGGGCGCGGGCTGGGGCCAACGTCCTGACTTTC.

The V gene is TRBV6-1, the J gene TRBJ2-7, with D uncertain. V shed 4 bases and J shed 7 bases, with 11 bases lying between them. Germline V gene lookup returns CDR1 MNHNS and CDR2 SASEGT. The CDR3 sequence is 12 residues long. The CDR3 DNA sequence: TGTGCCAGCAGTGCTTCCTTTAGGGAGCAGTACTTC. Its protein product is CASSASFREQYF.

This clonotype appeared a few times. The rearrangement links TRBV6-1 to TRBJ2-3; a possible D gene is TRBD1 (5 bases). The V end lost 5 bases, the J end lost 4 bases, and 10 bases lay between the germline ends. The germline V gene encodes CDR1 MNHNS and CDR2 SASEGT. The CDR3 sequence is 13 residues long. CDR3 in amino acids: CASSPDIPDTQYF. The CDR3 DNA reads TGTGCCAGCAGTCCGGACATTCCAGATACGCAGTATTTT.

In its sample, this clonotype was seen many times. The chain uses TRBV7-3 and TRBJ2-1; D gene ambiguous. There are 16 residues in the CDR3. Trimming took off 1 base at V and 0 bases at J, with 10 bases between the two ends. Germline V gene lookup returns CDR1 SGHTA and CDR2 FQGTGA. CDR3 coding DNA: TGTGCCAGCAGCTTAAGCCTAGTGAGCTCCTACAATGAGCAGTTCTTC. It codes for CASSLSLVSSYNEQFF.

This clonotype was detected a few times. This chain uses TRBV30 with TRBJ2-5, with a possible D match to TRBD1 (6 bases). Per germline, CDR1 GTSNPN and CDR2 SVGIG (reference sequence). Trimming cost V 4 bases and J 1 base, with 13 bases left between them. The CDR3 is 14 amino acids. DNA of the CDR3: TGTGCCTGGACGGACAGTTACCTCCAAGAGACCCAGTACTTC. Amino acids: CAWTDSYLQETQYF.

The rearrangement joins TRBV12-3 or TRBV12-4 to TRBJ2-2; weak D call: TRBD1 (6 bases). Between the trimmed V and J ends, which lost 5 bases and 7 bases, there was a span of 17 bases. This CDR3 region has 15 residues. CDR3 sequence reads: CASSLRTDRSGELFF. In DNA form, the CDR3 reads TGTGCCAGCAGTCTCCGGACAGATCGGAGCGGGGAGCTGTTTTTT.

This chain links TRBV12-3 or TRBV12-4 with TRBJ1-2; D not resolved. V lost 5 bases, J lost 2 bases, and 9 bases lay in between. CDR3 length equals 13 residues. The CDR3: CASSTASNYGYTF. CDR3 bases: TGTGCCAGCAGTACAGCTTCGAACTATGGCTACACCTTC.

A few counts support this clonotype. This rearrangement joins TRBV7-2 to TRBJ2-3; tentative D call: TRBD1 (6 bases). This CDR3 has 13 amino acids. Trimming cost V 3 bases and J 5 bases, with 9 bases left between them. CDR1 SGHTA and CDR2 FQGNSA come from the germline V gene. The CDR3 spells CASSFAGVDTQYF. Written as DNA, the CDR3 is TGTGCCAGCAGCTTTGCAGGGGTAGATACGCAGTATTTT.

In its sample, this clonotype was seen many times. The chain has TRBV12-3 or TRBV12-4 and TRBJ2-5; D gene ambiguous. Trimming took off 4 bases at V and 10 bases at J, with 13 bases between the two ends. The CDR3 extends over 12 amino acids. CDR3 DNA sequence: TGTGCCAGCAGTTCCGCCGCTTTCGACCAGTACTTC. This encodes CASSSAAFDQYF.

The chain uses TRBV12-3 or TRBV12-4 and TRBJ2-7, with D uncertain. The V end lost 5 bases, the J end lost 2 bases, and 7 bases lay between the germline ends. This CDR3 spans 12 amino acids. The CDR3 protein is CASSKTAYEQYF. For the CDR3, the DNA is TGTGCCAGCAGTAAAACAGCCTACGAGCAGTACTTC.

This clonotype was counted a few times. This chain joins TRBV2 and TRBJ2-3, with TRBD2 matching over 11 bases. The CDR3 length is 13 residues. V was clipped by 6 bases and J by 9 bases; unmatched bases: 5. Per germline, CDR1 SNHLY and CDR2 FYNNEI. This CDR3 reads CASRLAGGPTQYF. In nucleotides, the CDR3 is TGTGCCAGCAGGCTAGCGGGGGGTCCGACGCAGTATTTT.

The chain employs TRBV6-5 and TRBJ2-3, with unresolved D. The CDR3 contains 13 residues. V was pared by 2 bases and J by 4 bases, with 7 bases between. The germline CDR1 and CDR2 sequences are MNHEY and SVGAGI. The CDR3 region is CASSYGSSDTQYF. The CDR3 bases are TGTGCCAGCAGTTACGGTTCGTCAGATACGCAGTATTTT.

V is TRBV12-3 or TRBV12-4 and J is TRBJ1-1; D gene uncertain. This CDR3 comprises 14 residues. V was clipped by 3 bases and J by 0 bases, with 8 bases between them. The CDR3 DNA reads TGTGCCAGCAGTTTCGCCCTTCTGAACACTGAAGCTTTCTTT. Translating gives CASSFALLNTEAFF.

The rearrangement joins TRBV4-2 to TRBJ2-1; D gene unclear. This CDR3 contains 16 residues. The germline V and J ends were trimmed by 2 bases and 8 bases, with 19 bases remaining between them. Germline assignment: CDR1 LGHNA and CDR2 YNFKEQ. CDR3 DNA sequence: TGTGCCAGCAGCCAACGGACGGAGCCAGTCGGCGATGAGCAGTTCTTC. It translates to CASSQRTEPVGDEQFF.

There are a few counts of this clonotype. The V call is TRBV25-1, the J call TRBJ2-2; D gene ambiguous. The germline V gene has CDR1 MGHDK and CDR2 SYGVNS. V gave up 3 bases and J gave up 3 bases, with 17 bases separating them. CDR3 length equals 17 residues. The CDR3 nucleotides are TGTGCCAGCAGTGAGTCAGTGACGCCTAGGGACACCGGGGAGCTGTTTTTT. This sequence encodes CASSESVTPRDTGELFF.

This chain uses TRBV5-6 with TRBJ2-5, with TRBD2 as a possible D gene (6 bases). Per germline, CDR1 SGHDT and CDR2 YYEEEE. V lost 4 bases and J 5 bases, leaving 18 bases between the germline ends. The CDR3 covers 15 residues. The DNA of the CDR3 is TGTGCCAGCAGCAAGGGACTTAGCATCGTCGAGACCCAGTACTTC. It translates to CASSKGLSIVETQYF.

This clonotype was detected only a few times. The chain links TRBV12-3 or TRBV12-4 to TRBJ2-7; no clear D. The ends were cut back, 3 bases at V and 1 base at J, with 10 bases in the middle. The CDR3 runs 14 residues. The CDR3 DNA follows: TGTGCCAGCAGTTTTAGAGAGGTGTCCTACGAGCAGTACTTC. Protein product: CASSFREVSYEQYF.

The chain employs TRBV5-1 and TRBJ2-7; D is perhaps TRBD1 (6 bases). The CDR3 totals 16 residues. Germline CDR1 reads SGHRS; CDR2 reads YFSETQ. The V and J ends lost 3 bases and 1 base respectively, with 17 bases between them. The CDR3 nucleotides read TGCGCCAGCAGCTACTCCCAATTACAGGGATCCTACGAGCAGTACTTC. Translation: CASSYSQLQGSYEQYF.

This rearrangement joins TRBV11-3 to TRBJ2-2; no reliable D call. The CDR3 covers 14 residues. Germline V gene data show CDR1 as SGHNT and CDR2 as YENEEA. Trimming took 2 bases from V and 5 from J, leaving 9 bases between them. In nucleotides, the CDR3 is TGTGCCAGCAGCTTAATGTCCAGAACCGGGGAGCTGTTTTTT. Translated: CASSLMSRTGELFF.

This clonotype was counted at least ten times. Here the CDR3 DNA reads TGTGCCAGCAGCTTAGAGGTCCTAGCGGGATACAATGAGCAGTTCTTC. Translating gives CASSLEVLAGYNEQFF. The chain links TRBV7-6 to TRBJ2-1, with 9 bases fitting TRBD2. The CDR3 consists of 16 residues. The ends lost 1 base at V and 4 bases at J; junction bases unmatched: 5. Germline CDR1 is SGHVS and CDR2 is FNYEAQ. The whole variable domain, remainder taken from reference TRBV7-6 and TRBJ2-1, is GAGVSQSPRYKVTKRGQDVALRCDPISGHVSLYWYRQALGQGPEFLTYFNYEAQQDKSGLPNDRFSAERPEGSISTLTIQRTEQRDSAMYRCASSLEVLAGYNEQFFGPGTRLTVL.

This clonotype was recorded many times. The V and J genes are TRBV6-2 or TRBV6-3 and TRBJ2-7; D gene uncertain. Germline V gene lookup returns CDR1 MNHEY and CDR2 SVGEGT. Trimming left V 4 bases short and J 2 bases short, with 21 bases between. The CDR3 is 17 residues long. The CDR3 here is CASSFNPISRIAYEQYF. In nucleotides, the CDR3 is TGTGCCAGCAGTTTCAACCCAATTTCCAGGATCGCCTACGAGCAGTACTTC.

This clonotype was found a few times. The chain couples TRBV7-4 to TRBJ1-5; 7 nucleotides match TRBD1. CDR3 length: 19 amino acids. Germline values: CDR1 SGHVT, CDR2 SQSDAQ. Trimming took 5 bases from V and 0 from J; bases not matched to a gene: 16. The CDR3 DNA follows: TGTGCCAGCAGCGTTAGGGACAGAAGTCCTCATACTAGCAATCAGCCCCAGCATTTT. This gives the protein CASSVRDRSPHTSNQPQHF.

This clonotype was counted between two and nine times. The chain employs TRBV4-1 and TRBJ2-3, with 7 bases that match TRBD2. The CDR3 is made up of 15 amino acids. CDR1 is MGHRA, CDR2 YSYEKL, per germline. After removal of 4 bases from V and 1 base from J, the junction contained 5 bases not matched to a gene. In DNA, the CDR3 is TGCGCCAGCAGCCCCGGACTAGTTGGCACAGATACGCAGTATTTT. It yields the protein CASSPGLVGTDTQYF.